The 15 T cell receptor beta chains given below trace back to one sample, sequenced in a study of CD8 T cells in ankylosing spondylitis (dated by TCRdb to the late 2010s). Receptor libraries were prepared by 5' RACE. The instrument was an Illumina HiSeq 2500. TCRdb handled the public reads itself, with Q25 trimming in fastp and clone calling in MiXCR, and kept productive beta chains. A single entry per CDR3 protein holds the most common genes and DNA from its merged rows. The sample data list 380,000 or so distinct CDR3 sequences, and 20% of these were observed just once. The top ten clonotypes cover less than 15% of the sample. Sequenced: blood, either unsorted or a sorted T cell fraction (not recorded which). The origin of the receptors is a male donor with ankylosing spondylitis or in good health (not recorded which).

The chain combines TRBV10-3 with TRBJ2-6, with D unresolved. The CDR3 extends over 18 amino acids. Trimming shortened V by 6 bases and J by 0 bases, and 18 bases separated the two germline ends. Germline CDR1 ENHRY, CDR2 SYGVKD. CDR3: CAISPTGQQSSGANVLTF. The CDR3 coding sequence is TGTGCCATCAGCCCCACGGGTCAACAGAGCTCTGGGGCCAACGTCCTGACTTTC.

The chain is built from TRBV29-1 and TRBJ2-7, with D uncertain. V was clipped by 4 bases and J by 3 bases, with 10 bases between them. Looked up from germline, CDR1 is SQVTM and CDR2 is ANQGSEA. This CDR3 comprises 12 residues. The CDR3 DNA is TGCAGCGTTGCCCCTACAAACTACGAGCAGTACTTC. Protein: CSVAPTNYEQYF.

The chain employs TRBV5-1 and TRBJ2-3, with D perhaps given as TRBD1 or TRBD2 (5 bases each). This CDR3 comprises 11 residues. V lost 7 bases to trimming and J lost 11 bases, with 14 bases between them. CDR1 is SGHRS and CDR2 is YFSETQ in the germline V gene. In DNA, the CDR3 is TGCGCCAGCCAGACGGGACCGTTGCAGTATTTT. Translated, it gives CASQTGPLQYF.

The chain uses TRBV28 and TRBJ2-7; D not resolved. The V and J ends lost 8 bases and 4 bases respectively, with 9 bases between them. CDR3 length: 11 amino acids. CDR1 is MDHEN, CDR2 SYDVKM, per germline. The CDR3 DNA reads as TGTGCCAGCCAAAGAACATACGAGCAGTACTTC. Translating gives CASQRTYEQYF.

The V call is TRBV5-4, the J call TRBJ2-7, with 9 bases aligning to TRBD2. V was clipped by 4 bases and J by 1 base; unmatched bases: 6. This CDR3 region has 15 residues. Germline-derived CDR1 and CDR2 are SGHNT and YYREEE (reference sequence). CDR3 DNA sequence: TGTGCCAGCAGCGGCAGCGGGGGGTCTTCCTACGAGCAGTACTTC. It encodes CASSGSGGSSYEQYF.

This clonotype turned up a few times. The genes are TRBV7-6 and TRBJ2-7; a possible D gene is TRBD2 (5 bases). CDR1 and CDR2 from the germline V gene are SGHVS and FNYEAQ. CDR3 length: 15 residues. Trimming left V 5 bases short and J 0 bases short, with 14 bases between. For the CDR3, the DNA is TGTGCCAGCAGCGGGGAAACTAGTAGCTCCTACGAGCAGTACTTC. Translating gives CASSGETSSSYEQYF.

The V and J genes are TRBV11-1 and TRBJ2-1; no reliable D call. Germline values: CDR1 SGHAT, CDR2 FQDESV (reference sequence). Trimming shortened V by 4 bases and J by 6 bases, and 16 bases separated the two germline ends. This CDR3 has 15 amino acids. CDR3 DNA: TGTGCCAGCAGCTCAGACTCCCTTGCCAGCAATGAGCAGTTCTTC. Residues: CASSSDSLASNEQFF.

This sequence joins TRBV6-1 and TRBJ1-2; D might be TRBD1 (5 bases). The V end was cut by 6 bases, the J end by 4 bases, with 12 bases between. This CDR3 is built from 13 residues. Germline lookup yields CDR1 MNHNS and CDR2 SASEGT. The CDR3 loop reads CASRAPRGYGYTF. In DNA, the CDR3 is TGTGCCAGCAGGGCGCCGAGGGGCTATGGCTACACCTTC.

This sequence joins TRBV7-9 and TRBJ2-2; D gene ambiguous. V lost 1 base to trimming and J lost 1 base, with 10 bases between them. The germline CDR1 and CDR2 sequences are SEHNR and FQNEAQ (reference sequence). The CDR3 is 16 amino acids. For the CDR3, the DNA is TGTGCCAGCAGCTTAGTGGGTGTAATGAACACCGGGGAGCTGTTTTTT. Translated: CASSLVGVMNTGELFF.

This chain links TRBV7-8 with TRBJ2-7, with D maybe TRBD1 (6 bases). The V end was cut by 2 bases, the J end by 6 bases, with 23 bases between. Germline CDR1 SGHVS, CDR2 FQNEAQ. The CDR3 covers 17 residues. CDR3 residues: CASSLFRGTGSVGEQYF. The DNA of the CDR3 is TGTGCCAGCAGCTTATTTCGAGGTACAGGGAGTGTAGGCGAGCAGTACTTC. Full variable domain (remainder filled in from reference TRBV7-8 and TRBJ2-7): GAGVSQSPRYKVAKRGQDVALRCDPISGHVSLFWYQQALGQGPEFLTYFQNEAQLDKSGLPSDRFFAERPEGSVSTLKIQRTQQEDSAVYLCASSLFRGTGSVGEQYFGPGTRLTVT.

This clonotype was picked up a small number of times. The rearrangement links TRBV10-2 to TRBJ2-3; 8 bases align to TRBD1. V trimming: 2 bases; J trimming: 2 bases; junction bases outside the gene matches: 3. The length of the CDR3 is 15 residues. Germline lookup yields CDR1 WSHSY and CDR2 SAAADI. The DNA for the CDR3 is TGCGCCAGCAGTGAGGGACAGGGTCCCACAGATACGCAGTATTTT. It is translated as CASSEGQGPTDTQYF.

V is TRBV12-3 or TRBV12-4 and J is TRBJ1-2; 8 positions match TRBD1. The J segment lost 4 bases and the V segment lost 5 bases, leaving 3 bases of the junction unmatched. This CDR3 spans 13 amino acids. CDR3 sequence reads: CASSDGQGYGYTF. The CDR3 DNA reads TGTGCCAGCAGTGACGGACAGGGCTATGGCTACACCTTC.

This clonotype was detected ten times or more. The rearrangement joins TRBV12-3 or TRBV12-4 to TRBJ2-3, with 9 bases fitting TRBD2. Unmatched junction bases numbered 9, after V lost 6 bases and J lost 2 bases. This CDR3 comprises 16 residues. This chain's CDR3 is CASRGASGEYTDTQYF. CDR3 nucleotide sequence: TGTGCCAGCAGGGGGGCTAGCGGGGAGTACACAGATACGCAGTATTTT.

As regards this clonotype: The junction and the germline gene differ at one end; a read error may be behind it. The rearrangement links TRBV4-1 to TRBJ2-2, with D possibly matching TRBD2 (5 bases). The CDR3 is 15 residues long. Germline CDR1 and CDR2: MGHRA and YSYEKL. DNA for the CDR3: TGCGCCAGCAGCCCCACCCGGGCCGGCACCGGGGAGCTGTTCTTT. Its translation: CASSPTRAGTGELFF.

In regard to this clonotype: At one of its ends the junction is not consistent with the germline gene, which may arise from a read error. J is TRBJ2-1 and V is TRBV12-3 or TRBV12-4; D uncertain. The CDR3 runs to 17 residues. CDR3 bases: TGTGCCAGCACCTCAAGTAGGATCGCGAGCTCCTACAATGAGGAGTTCTTC. Translated: CASTSSRIASSYNEEFF.